This T cell receptor (beta chain) was recovered during a study of PD-1 blockade in classical Hodgkin lymphoma. The assay was immunoSEQ multiplex PCR, and TCRdb's table has in-frame clones only and misses some. The repertoire holds roughly 41,000 clones, with roughly two thirds as singletons. CDR3 length: 14 residues. Germline V lookup: CDR1 SGHVS, CDR2 FQNEAQ. Trimming shortened V by 2 bases and J by 3 bases, and 9 bases separated the two germline ends. Time point specified: cycle 4 day 1 (C4D1), after more than five weeks of nivolumab. Every patient had relapsed following autologous stem cell transplantation, and cohorts differed in brentuximab vedotin exposure.

The source material was peripheral blood mononuclear cells (PBMCs), sampled before the fourth cycle of nivolumab. This chain joins TRBV7-8 and TRBJ2-3; D perhaps matches TRBD2 (6 bases). The receptor was derived from a human donor with classical Hodgkin lymphoma. DNA of the CDR3: TGTGCCAGCAGCTTATGGGCGGGGACAGATACGCAGTATTTT. Translation gives CASSLWAGTDTQYF.